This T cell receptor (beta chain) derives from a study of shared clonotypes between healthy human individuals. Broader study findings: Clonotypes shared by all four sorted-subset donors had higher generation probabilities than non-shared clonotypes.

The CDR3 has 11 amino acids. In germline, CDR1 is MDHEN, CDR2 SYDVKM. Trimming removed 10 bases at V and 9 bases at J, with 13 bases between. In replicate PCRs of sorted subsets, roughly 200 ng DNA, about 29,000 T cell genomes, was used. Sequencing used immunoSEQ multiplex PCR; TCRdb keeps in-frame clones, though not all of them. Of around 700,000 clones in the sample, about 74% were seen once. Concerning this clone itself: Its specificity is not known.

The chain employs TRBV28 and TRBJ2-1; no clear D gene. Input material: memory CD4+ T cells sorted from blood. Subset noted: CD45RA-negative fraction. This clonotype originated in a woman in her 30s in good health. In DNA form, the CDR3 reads TGTGCCACCAAAGTATTCGGTGAGCAGTTCTTC. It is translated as CATKVFGEQFF.